The 19 T cell receptor beta chains reported below all come from one sample, sequenced in a study of T-cell memory formation after mild COVID-19. TCRdb fed the 5' RACE reads into MiXCR, producing one record per CDR3 protein. The sample consists of roughly 120,000 distinct CDR3 sequences, about 20% of them appearing once. The sample comprised PBMCs or a T cell subset sorted from them (not recorded which). These receptor sequences come from a young man who had mild COVID-19 (a few samples of this study predate the infection). Cell type and time point are not known.

This clonotype was counted at least ten times. The chain carries TRBV4-1 and TRBJ1-5, with TRBD1 as a possible D gene (5 bases). CDR1 is MGHRA and CDR2 is YSYEKL in the germline V gene. V was pared by 1 base and J by 6 bases, with 16 bases between. The CDR3 has 16 residues. The CDR3 sequence is CASSQGLGDGSQPQHF. The CDR3 nucleotides are TGCGCCAGCAGCCAAGGCTTAGGGGACGGGAGTCAGCCCCAGCATTTT.

The gene calls are TRBV6-5 and TRBJ2-7; 13 bases are shared with TRBD2. This CDR3 comprises 15 residues. Germline CDR1 MNHEY, CDR2 SVGAGI. The junction had 7 bases not matched to a gene; V was cut back by 5 bases and J by 6 bases. The CDR3 loop reads CASSQLAGGPGEQYF. In DNA, the CDR3 is TGTGCCAGCAGTCAACTAGCGGGGGGGCCTGGCGAGCAGTACTTC.

The V call is TRBV4-1, the J call TRBJ1-1, with a weak D call TRBD1 (5 bases). The CDR3 is made up of 17 amino acids. Germline V gene sequence: CDR1 MGHRA, CDR2 YSYEKL. V gave up 3 bases and J gave up 0 bases, with 17 bases separating them. Here the CDR3 reads CASSQGVQDTMNTEAFF. The CDR3 DNA reads as TGCGCCAGCAGCCAGGGGGTACAGGATACAATGAACACTGAAGCTTTCTTT.

The chain has TRBV11-2 and TRBJ2-7; 8 bases are shared with TRBD1. Losses at the gene ends were 2 bases for V and 4 bases for J; bases not matched to a gene: 7. From germline, CDR1 is SGHAT and CDR2 FQNNGV. CDR3 length equals 15 residues. CDR3 amino acids: CASSLRGQGLYEQYV. The CDR3 nucleotides read TGTGCCAGCAGCTTAAGAGGACAGGGACTTTACGAGCAGTACGTC.

The genes are TRBV9 and TRBJ2-7, with TRBD1 matching over 7 bases. The CDR3 has 17 residues. Germline CDR1 is SGDLS and CDR2 is YYNGEE. Trimming at V came to 2 bases and at J to 3 bases, leaving 14 bases not matched to a gene. This CDR3 reads CASSVGVSGTESYEQYF. The CDR3 DNA reads TGTGCCAGCAGCGTCGGTGTTTCGGGGACAGAGAGCTACGAGCAGTACTTC.

Note on this clonotype: Compared with germline, one end of the junction differs, possibly owing to a read error. V gene TRBV7-7 combines with J gene TRBJ2-2; TRBD2 might be the D (5 bases). The germline CDR1 and CDR2 sequences are SSHAT and FNYEAQ (reference sequence). The CDR3 runs to 18 residues. CDR3 nucleotide sequence: TGTGCTAGCAGCCTACACGAGGGTTTTTCCGCGAACACCGGGGAGCTGTTTTTT. This gives the protein CASSLHEGFSANTGELFF.

A few counts support this clonotype. The chain is built from TRBV2 and TRBJ2-7, with D possibly matching TRBD1 (6 bases). The germline V and J ends were trimmed by 2 bases and 2 bases, with 13 bases remaining between them. The CDR3 covers 15 residues. Germline assignment: CDR1 SNHLY and CDR2 FYNNEI. CDR3 residues: CASSERTGWPYEQYF. DNA of the CDR3: TGTGCCAGCAGTGAACGTACAGGGTGGCCCTACGAGCAGTACTTC. The complete variable domain, with remaining parts taken from reference TRBV2 and TRBJ2-7, reads EPEVTQTPSHQVTQMGQEVILRCVPISNHLYFYWYRQILGQKVEFLVSFYNNEISEKSEIFDDQFSVERPDGSNFTLKIRSTKLEDSAMYFCASSERTGWPYEQYFGPGTRLTVT.

The chain uses TRBV9 and TRBJ2-1; perhaps TRBD2 as D (6 bases). CDR3 length: 16 residues. The V and J ends lost 1 base and 6 bases respectively, with 17 bases between them. Germline CDR1 reads SGDLS; CDR2 reads YYNGEE. The CDR3 sequence: CASSVRSGRTPNEQFF. CDR3 coding DNA: TGTGCCAGCAGCGTACGAAGCGGGCGTACTCCCAATGAGCAGTTCTTC.

The sample holds a few counts of this clonotype. The chain recombines TRBV5-1 with TRBJ2-5; D remains unclear. This CDR3 comprises 15 residues. CDR1 and CDR2 (germline): SGHRS, YFSETQ. Trimming left V 1 base short and J 5 bases short, with 15 bases between. The CDR3 nucleotides read TGCGCCAGCAGCTTGAGGCGTGACTGGTCGGAGACCCAGTACTTC. Translated, it gives CASSLRRDWSETQYF.

This clonotype was picked up a small number of times. This rearrangement joins TRBV12-3 or TRBV12-4 to TRBJ2-3, with D possibly being TRBD2 (5 bases). The CDR3 runs 14 residues. Between the trimmed V and J ends, which lost 4 bases and 1 base, there was a span of 9 bases. The CDR3 DNA reads as TGTGCCAGCAGTTCCGGACTGCGCACAGATACGCAGTATTTT. Protein product: CASSSGLRTDTQYF.

This clonotype was seen more than once but under ten times. CDR3 nucleotide sequence: TGTGCCAACAAGGCCCTCCACTTT. This sequence encodes CANKALHF. This rearrangement joins TRBV7-3 to TRBJ1-6; D ambiguous. V lost 10 bases, J lost 14 bases, and 6 bases lay in between. CDR1 SGHTA and CDR2 FQGTGA come from the germline V gene. This CDR3 contains 8 residues.

This clonotype was seen a few times. This chain joins TRBV12-5 and TRBJ2-7, with D perhaps TRBD1 (6 bases). Germline V gene sequence: CDR1 LGHNT, CDR2 FRNRAP. This CDR3 is 13 amino acids long. Trimming left V 7 bases short and J 6 bases short, with 16 bases between. CDR3 sequence: CASVFGGRVEQYF. In DNA, the CDR3 is TGTGCTAGTGTTTTTGGGGGCCGGGTCGAGCAGTACTTC.

Only a few counts were recorded for this clonotype. The chain uses TRBV6-4 and TRBJ2-7, with 10 positions matching TRBD2. V trimming: 4 bases; J trimming: 0 bases; junction bases outside the gene matches: 3. CDR1 is MRHNA, CDR2 SNTAGT, per germline. This CDR3 has 15 residues. CDR3 sequence reads: CASSGSGGSSYEQYV. The CDR3 nucleotides are TGTGCCAGCAGTGGTAGCGGGGGGAGCTCCTACGAGCAGTACGTC.

Only a few counts were recorded for this clonotype. V usage is TRBV7-8 and J usage is TRBJ2-2; D not certain. Germline-derived CDR1 and CDR2 are SGHVS and FQNEAQ. The V and J ends lost 8 bases and 3 bases respectively, with 7 bases between them. The CDR3 spans 12 residues. CDR3 in DNA: TGTGCCAGCCTAGGATACACCGGGGAGCTGTTTTTT. Its protein is CASLGYTGELFF.

The chain carries TRBV4-1 and TRBJ2-3; D perhaps matches TRBD2 (5 bases). The germline V and J ends were trimmed by 2 bases and 6 bases, with 12 bases remaining between them. The CDR3 length is 14 residues. CDR1 is MGHRA, CDR2 YSYEKL, per germline. The CDR3, as DNA: TGCGCCAGCAGCCAACGAAGGGAGCAGGATACGCAGTATTTT. The encoded protein is CASSQRREQDTQYF.

The chain recombines TRBV5-6 with TRBJ2-2; no reliable D call. CDR1 is SGHDT and CDR2 is YYEEEE in the germline V gene. Trimming stripped 3 bases from V and 7 bases from J, with 7 bases between. The CDR3 runs 12 residues. CDR3 region: CASSSLLGELFF. In nucleotides, the CDR3 is TGTGCCAGCAGCTCCCTCCTCGGGGAGCTGTTTTTT.

This clonotype was observed a few times. V and J are TRBV4-3 and TRBJ2-5; TRBD2 matches 10 bases. Unmatched junction bases numbered 14, after V lost 3 bases and J lost 7 bases. Germline loops: CDR1 LGHNA, CDR2 YSLEER. The CDR3 is made up of 17 amino acids. The CDR3 DNA reads as TGCGCCAGCAGCCACCTCGCGACTAGCGGGCAGGGGGGGACCCAGTACTTC. Translation: CASSHLATSGQGGTQYF.

This clonotype has just a few counts. The V call is TRBV20-1, the J call TRBJ2-5; 8 nucleotides line up with TRBD1. The V segment lost 0 bases and the J segment 5 bases; nucleotides outside the gene matches: 11. The CDR3 has 16 residues. CDR1 is DFQATT and CDR2 is SNEGSKA in the germline V gene (reference sequence). The CDR3 is CSARDPDRGHPETQYF. Written as DNA, the CDR3 is TGCAGTGCTAGAGATCCTGACAGGGGACATCCGGAGACCCAGTACTTC.

The CDR3 protein is CASNDNQGYNEQFF. The CDR3 nucleotides are TGTGCCAGCAACGATAACCAGGGTTACAATGAGCAGTTCTTC. The chain recombines TRBV6-6 with TRBJ2-1, with TRBD1 as a possible D gene (5 bases). Germline CDR1 reads MNHNY; CDR2 reads SVGAGI (reference sequence). The CDR3 length is 14 residues. The V end was cut by 7 bases, the J end by 4 bases, with 14 bases between.